The clone carrying this T cell receptor (beta chain) was seen ten or more times. This sample was taken from a study of Graves' ophthalmopathy and Graves' hyperthyroidism. The V gene's germline CDR1 is DFQATT and CDR2 SNEGSKA (reference sequence). The CDR3 sequence is 12 residues long. Trimming took 6 bases from V and 1 from J, leaving 7 bases between them. If no ophthalmopathy appeared within 18 months of follow-up, hyperthyroidism was termed stable. Sampling 10 ml of fresh peripheral blood provided the PBMCs. From RNA, the CDR3 regions of TCR beta chains were amplified and sequenced. Second-round multiplex PCR followed a first-round RT-PCR using HTBI primers. One entry per CDR3 protein, called by TCRdb with MiXCR from the multiplex PCR reads. The sample lists approximately 410,000 distinct CDR3 sequences; 15% were seen once.

The chain employs TRBV20-1 and TRBJ1-5, with D unresolved. Sequenced sample: peripheral blood. This clonotype originated in a woman between 18 and 29 years old with stable Graves' hyperthyroidism. DNA of the CDR3: TGCAGTGCGCGAAAGAGCAATCAGCCCCAGCATTTT. Translated, it gives CSARKSNQPQHF.